The rows below give T cell receptor beta chains drawn from one sample of a study of long-term antiretroviral therapy in people with HIV. Clones were read by immunoSEQ multiplex PCR, and TCRdb kept only the in-frame ones, dropping some. The sample records over 25,000 clones, 87% being singletons. The source was unsorted PBMCs, collected 1.1 years after starting antiretroviral therapy. These receptors originate from a man younger than 35 with HIV. Each CDR3 is given with its conserved first and last residue. Fields, in order: J gene, D gene, clone size, V gene, CDR3 protein, CDR3 DNA. The D gene is left open where the match is weak. Only part of the rows carry a size: once, few, many, or a class if the clone is expanded.

j_gene: TRBJ2-6
d_gene: -
abundance: -
v_gene: TRBV5-5
CDR3aa: CASSPRGGFGANVLTF
CDR3nt: TGTGCCAGCAGCCCTAGGGGGGGGTTTGGGGCCAACGTCCTGACTTTC

j_gene: TRBJ1-1
d_gene: -
abundance: -
v_gene: TRBV6-5
CDR3aa: CASSYSTSGLAFF
CDR3nt: TGTGCCAGCAGTTACTCGACGTCAGGGCTAGCTTTCTTT

j_gene: TRBJ2-7
d_gene: -
abundance: -
v_gene: TRBV30
CDR3aa: CAWSGPPYEQYF
CDR3nt: TGTGCCTGGAGTGGGCCACCCTACGAGCAGTACTTC

j_gene: TRBJ2-7
d_gene: TRBD2
abundance: -
v_gene: TRBV4-3
CDR3aa: CASSPRSAGELYEQYF
CDR3nt: TGCGCCAGCAGCCCCCGTTCGGCGGGGGAACTCTACGAGCAGTACTTC

j_gene: TRBJ2-7
d_gene: -
abundance: -
v_gene: TRBV18
CDR3aa: CASSPGFSYEQYF
CDR3nt: TGTGCCAGCTCACCAGGGTTTTCCTACGAGCAGTACTTC

j_gene: TRBJ2-5
d_gene: TRBD1
abundance: -
v_gene: TRBV2
CDR3aa: CASSHRPGQRSQETQYF
CDR3nt: TGTGCCAGCAGCCACCGACCGGGACAGAGAAGTCAAGAGACCCAGTACTTC

j_gene: TRBJ2-6
d_gene: -
abundance: -
v_gene: TRBV19
CDR3aa: CASQLGSGANVLTF
CDR3nt: TGTGCCAGTCAGCTAGGGTCTGGGGCCAACGTCCTGACTTTC

j_gene: TRBJ1-5
d_gene: -
abundance: once
v_gene: TRBV6-6
CDR3aa: CASSYGNQPQHF
CDR3nt: TGTGCCAGCAGCTACGGCAATCAGCCCCAGCATTTT

j_gene: TRBJ1-1
d_gene: -
abundance: -
v_gene: TRBV4-1
CDR3aa: CASSQEPPGNTEAFF
CDR3nt: TGCGCCAGCAGCCAAGAGCCGCCCGGGAACACTGAAGCTTTCTTT

j_gene: TRBJ2-7
d_gene: TRBD2
abundance: -
v_gene: TRBV6-6
CDR3aa: CASRPEREGRYEQYF
CDR3nt: TGTGCCAGCAGACCCGAGCGGGAGGGACGGTACGAGCAGTACTTC

j_gene: TRBJ1-2
d_gene: TRBD1
abundance: -
v_gene: TRBV28
CDR3aa: CASSSYRTGAFLRRYGYTF
CDR3nt: TGTGCCAGCAGTTCTTACAGGACAGGGGCGTTTCTGAGGCGCTATGGCTACACCTTC